This T cell receptor beta chain originates from a study of blood T cell repertoires in COVID-19. After removal of 4 bases from V and 6 bases from J, the junction contained 12 bases not matched to a gene. Germline values: CDR1 LGHDT, CDR2 YNNKEL (reference sequence). There are 18 residues in the CDR3. Here immunoSEQ multiplex PCR was the method, and the copy in TCRdb shows in-frame clones only, minus some. The sample records 200,000 to 300,000 clones, less than 90% being singletons. The sample was peripheral blood. The sequence was obtained from a man aged 55 to 70 with acute or convalescent COVID-19. The V gene is TRBV3-1 (or the pseudogene TRBV3-2), the J gene TRBJ2-7; 16 bases fit TRBD2. The CDR3 reads CASSPARGLAGGPSEQYF. In nucleotides, the CDR3 is TGTGCCAGCAGCCCGGCCAGGGGACTAGCGGGAGGGCCCTCCGAGCAGTACTTC.